Following are 14 T cell receptor beta chains from one sample sequenced in a study of blood T cell repertoires in COVID-19. The data were produced by immunoSEQ multiplex PCR, yet TCRdb's version contains in-frame clones alone and is incomplete. The table has roughly 130,000 clones, more than 75% seen once. Sequencing used peripheral blood. The receptors originated from a man in his sixties with COVID-19, enrolled during active disease.

In its sample, this clone was seen a few times. The chain combines TRBV7-2 with TRBJ2-2; TRBD2 aligns across 7 bases. V shed 1 base, J shed 4 bases, and the junction held 9 bases outside the gene matches. The CDR3 consists of 17 residues. Germline V gene lookup returns CDR1 SGHTA and CDR2 FQGNSA. The CDR3: CASSLESLAASTGELFF. The DNA of the CDR3 is TGTGCCAGCAGCTTAGAGAGCCTAGCGGCGAGCACCGGGGAGCTGTTTTTT. The full variable domain, its missing parts supplied by reference TRBV7-2 and TRBJ2-2, is GAGVSQSPSNKVTEKGKDVELRCDPISGHTALYWYRQSLGQGLEFLIYFQGNSAPDKSGLPSDRFSAERTGGSVSTLTIQRTQQEDSAVYLCASSLESLAASTGELFFGEGSRLTVL.

The J gene is TRBJ2-1, the V gene TRBV10-3; TRBD2 agrees at 10 bases. Germline CDR1 is ENHRY and CDR2 is SYGVKD. With V trimmed by 0 bases and J by 9 bases, 5 bases remained unmatched. There are 15 residues in the CDR3. The CDR3 protein is CAISESEREGAEQFF. The CDR3 nucleotides read TGTGCCATCAGTGAGTCAGAGCGGGAGGGGGCTGAGCAGTTCTTC.

The chain employs TRBV5-8 and TRBJ1-2, with TRBD1 matching over 7 bases. J was trimmed by 4 bases and V by 4 bases; bases with no gene match: 7. The CDR3 consists of 14 residues. CDR1 and CDR2 (germline): SGHTS, YDEGEE. The CDR3 DNA sequence: TGTGCCAGCAGCCCGGGACAGCTACCCTATGGCTACACCTTC. As protein: CASSPGQLPYGYTF.

This clone has just a few counts. The chain is built from TRBV6-5 and TRBJ1-2; TRBD1 agrees at 11 bases. In germline, CDR1 is MNHEY, CDR2 SVGAGI. Unmatched junction bases numbered 9, after V lost 6 bases and J lost 6 bases. The CDR3 sequence is 15 residues long. CDR3 nucleotides: TGTGCCAGCAGCCTCCAGGGACAGGGGGGAAATGGCTACACCTTC. As protein: CASSLQGQGGNGYTF.

The V and J genes are TRBV3-1 (or the pseudogene TRBV3-2) and TRBJ2-3; 10 bases align to TRBD2. Trimming cost V 10 bases and J 1 base; bases outside gene matches: 11. The CDR3 runs 16 residues. Germline CDR1 is LGHDT and CDR2 is YNNKEL (reference sequence). CDR3 amino acids: CATRLAGAPGTDTQYF. CDR3 coding DNA: TGTGCCACCCGACTAGCGGGCGCCCCGGGCACAGATACGCAGTATTTT.

The chain couples TRBV19 to TRBJ2-5, with TRBD2 matching 15 bases. Germline CDR1 reads LNHDA; CDR2 reads SQIVND (reference sequence). The CDR3 has 16 amino acids. V dropped 10 bases and J dropped 1; count of bases not matched to a gene: 7. In DNA form, the CDR3 reads TGTGCCACATCTTTGGGACTAGCGGGAGGCCAAGAGACCCAGTACTTC. This encodes CATSLGLAGGQETQYF.

V is TRBV11-2 and J is TRBJ2-5; 7 nucleotides line up with TRBD2. Germline V gene sequence: CDR1 SGHAT, CDR2 FQNNGV. Trimming at V came to 3 bases and at J to 5 bases, leaving 3 bases not matched to a gene. This CDR3 region has 13 residues. The CDR3 DNA reads TGTGCCAGCAGCTTCGGGGGGACGGAGACCCAGTACTTC. It translates to CASSFGGTETQYF.

This clone is a singleton in its sample. The CDR3 DNA is TGTGCCAGTAGTATAGAGGGCAGGGGGACCGGGGAGCTGTTTTTT. Translation: CASSIEGRGTGELFF. The chain recombines TRBV19 with TRBJ2-2, with TRBD1 matching over 7 bases. The CDR3 spans 15 residues. Germline assignment: CDR1 LNHDA and CDR2 SQIVND (reference sequence). V shed 0 bases and J 5 bases; nucleotides not matched to a gene: 3.

The V gene is TRBV5-4, the J gene TRBJ1-4; 9 nucleotides align to TRBD1. The ends lost 3 bases at V and 6 bases at J; junction bases unmatched: 3. CDR1 and CDR2 from the germline V gene are SGHNT and YYREEE (reference sequence). The CDR3 runs 14 residues. The CDR3 sequence is CASSSRDRDEKLFF. The CDR3 bases are TGTGCCAGCAGCTCCCGGGACAGGGATGAAAAACTGTTTTTT.

The genes are TRBV28 and TRBJ1-2; D is uncertain. Germline V CDR1 and CDR2: MDHEN, SYDVKM. The V and J ends lost 5 bases and 6 bases respectively, with 10 bases between them. The CDR3 length is 12 residues. The CDR3 loop reads CASSHGSNGYTF. DNA of the CDR3: TGTGCCAGCAGTCACGGGTCTAATGGCTACACCTTC.

The chain uses TRBV5-4 and TRBJ2-1; no clear D gene. The CDR3 consists of 15 residues. Trimming removed 6 bases at V and 0 bases at J, with 13 bases between. Germline CDR1 SGHNT, CDR2 YYREEE (reference sequence). The CDR3 is CASNPSVNSYNEQFF. CDR3 sequence (DNA): TGTGCCAGCAACCCCTCAGTTAACTCCTACAATGAGCAGTTCTTC.

This sequence joins TRBV10-3 and TRBJ2-3, with 8 bases matching TRBD1. Germline CDR1 and CDR2: ENHRY and SYGVKD. V gave up 8 bases and J gave up 5 bases; unmatched junction bases: 0. CDR3 length: 11 residues. Written as DNA, the CDR3 is TGTGCCATCGGACAGGGAGATACGCAGTATTTT. Protein product: CAIGQGDTQYF.

The chain links TRBV23-1 to TRBJ1-2; a possible D gene is TRBD1 (6 bases). TRBV23-1 counts as an open reading frame of uncertain function. Trimming took 0 bases from V and 2 from J, leaving 13 bases between them. The CDR3 extends over 16 amino acids. The CDR3 region is CASSQSSGANNYGYTF. Written as DNA, the CDR3 is TGCGCCAGCAGTCAATCTTCAGGGGCGAACAACTATGGCTACACCTTC.

The chain combines TRBV5-1 with TRBJ1-2, with a tentative D call TRBD1 (5 bases). Trimming took off 0 bases at V and 7 bases at J, with 19 bases between the two ends. Germline CDR1 and CDR2: SGHRS and YFSETQ. The CDR3 is 16 amino acids. CDR3 protein: CASSLDLTDHASGYTF. The CDR3 region has the DNA TGCGCCAGCAGCTTGGATTTGACAGATCACGCTAGTGGCTACACCTTC. Full variable domain (rest looked up from reference TRBV5-1 and TRBJ1-2): KAGVTQTPRYLIKTRGQQVTLSCSPISGHRSVSWYQQTPGQGLQFLFEYFSETQRNKGNFPGRFSGRQFSNSRSEMNVSTLELGDSALYLCASSLDLTDHASGYTFGSGTRLTVV.